The 10 T cell receptor beta chains reported below all come from one sample, sequenced in a study of beta chain features in type 1 diabetes. Every bit of the isolated RNA underwent reverse transcription, so sequencing read expressed TCRB transcripts. Only in-frame clones appear in the TCRdb table, and some are missing; sequencing was by immunoSEQ multiplex PCR. This sample yields some 330,000 clones, of which more than 9.5% are seen a single time; more than 0.015% belongs to the top ten. The sample comprised naive CD4+ T cells from blood. The receptors shown here come from a woman in her 30s in good health.

This sequence joins TRBV5-1 and TRBJ2-1; no clear D gene. Per germline, CDR1 SGHRS and CDR2 YFSETQ. Trimming pared 5 bases from V and 4 bases from J, leaving 13 bases between. The CDR3 loop spans 14 amino acids. CDR3 residues: CASSASENYNEQFF. The CDR3 DNA is TGCGCCAGCAGTGCAAGCGAGAATTACAATGAGCAGTTCTTC.

The rearrangement joins TRBV15 to TRBJ2-7, with 8 bases aligning to TRBD1. Per germline, CDR1 LNHNV and CDR2 YYDKDF (reference sequence). The CDR3 is 14 residues long. The ends lost 1 base at V and 5 bases at J; junction bases unmatched: 4. The CDR3 sequence is CATSRGGQGNEQYF. In DNA form, the CDR3 reads TGTGCCACCAGCAGAGGTGGACAGGGTAACGAGCAGTACTTC.

This clone appeared a few times. CDR3 protein: CASSHGLAGGPGTDTQYF. The CDR3 nucleotides are TGTGCCAGCAGCCACGGACTAGCGGGAGGGCCGGGGACAGATACGCAGTATTTT. This sequence joins TRBV4-2 and TRBJ2-3; 15 bases are a match to TRBD2. The CDR3 runs to 18 residues. In germline, CDR1 is LGHNA, CDR2 YNFKEQ. The junction had 7 bases not matched to a gene; V was cut back by 3 bases and J by 3 bases.

The gene calls are TRBV10-3 and TRBJ2-5, with 10 nucleotides matching TRBD2. Unmatched junction bases numbered 3, after V lost 4 bases and J lost 4 bases. CDR3 length equals 14 residues. Per germline, CDR1 ENHRY and CDR2 SYGVKD. CDR3 bases: TGTGCCATCAGTGTGGGGACTAGCGTAGAGACCCAGTACTTC. It codes for CAISVGTSVETQYF.

This clone appeared a few times. This chain joins TRBV18 and TRBJ2-5, with 7 bases matching TRBD2. Per germline, CDR1 KGHSH and CDR2 LQKENI. V dropped 6 bases and J dropped 3; count of bases not matched to a gene: 10. This CDR3 contains 15 residues. CDR3 protein: CASSPTSLQKETQYF. The DNA for the CDR3 is TGTGCCAGCTCCCCGACTAGCCTCCAAAAAGAGACCCAGTACTTC.

This clone was seen more than once but under ten times. The chain carries TRBV4-3 and TRBJ2-1; 9 bases are shared with TRBD2. The CDR3 extends over 15 amino acids. V was pared by 1 base and J by 9 bases, with 7 bases of the junction left unmatched. CDR1 and CDR2 from the germline V gene are LGHNA and YSLEER. CDR3 amino acids: CASSQGYSGSGEQFF. Written as DNA, the CDR3 is TGCGCCAGCAGCCAAGGTTATAGCGGGAGCGGTGAGCAGTTCTTC.

DNA for the CDR3: TGTGCCAGTGGGACTAGCGGTGAGACCCAGTACTTC. Translation: CASGTSGETQYF. The chain links TRBV19 to TRBJ2-5; 11 bases line up with TRBD2. There are 12 residues in the CDR3. Trimming removed 8 bases from V and 5 bases from J; junction bases left unmatched: 1. Per the germline V gene, CDR1 is LNHDA and CDR2 is SQIVND (reference sequence).

The table lists this clone with a few counts. The chain couples TRBV5-1 to TRBJ1-3; D remains unclear. The CDR3 is 16 amino acids. CDR1 and CDR2 (germline): SGHRS, YFSETQ. The V end lost 0 bases, the J end lost 0 bases, and 10 bases lay between the germline ends. CDR3: CASSLGVNPSGNTIYF. CDR3 coding DNA: TGCGCCAGCAGCTTGGGCGTCAATCCCTCTGGAAACACCATATATTTT.

V and J are TRBV7-9 and TRBJ2-5; D gene unclear. The CDR3 has 12 residues. Germline-derived CDR1 and CDR2 are SEHNR and FQNEAQ (reference sequence). The V end was cut by 3 bases, the J end by 3 bases, with 5 bases between. CDR3 coding DNA: TGTGCCAGCAGCTTGAGGAAAGAGACCCAGTACTTC. It yields the protein CASSLRKETQYF.

The rearrangement uses TRBV4-2 and TRBJ2-5; D may be TRBD1 (6 bases). The CDR3 spans 15 residues. V was shortened by 5 bases and J by 4 bases, with 17 bases between the two germline ends. CDR1 LGHNA and CDR2 YNFKEQ come from the germline V gene. CDR3 protein: CASSLITGWGETQYF. As DNA, the CDR3 is TGTGCCAGCAGCTTGATTACAGGGTGGGGAGAGACCCAGTACTTC.